These 26 T cell receptor beta chains were all obtained from the same sample, sequenced in a study of T cells in Graves' hyperthyroidism and ophthalmopathy. There were TCR beta CDR3 regions amplified from RNA transcripts. TCR CDR3 underwent first-round RT-PCR with the HTBI primer set. TCRdb reprocessed the multiplex PCR reads via MiXCR and lists one record per CDR3 protein. Of over 150,000 distinct CDR3 sequences detected, less than 20% appear once; the ten largest clones hold 53%. Sequencing used blood. The source is a woman aged 50 to 65 with Graves' hyperthyroidism.

V is TRBV10-3 and J is TRBJ2-7, with D possibly TRBD2 on 5 matching bases. This CDR3 has 13 residues. Between the trimmed V and J ends, which lost 8 bases and 2 bases, there was a span of 13 bases. Germline V lookup: CDR1 ENHRY, CDR2 SYGVKD. In nucleotides, the CDR3 is TGTGCCATCGCTCCGGGAATCACCTACGAGCAGTACTTC. Translating gives CAIAPGITYEQYF.

This clonotype was counted ten times or more. The chain carries TRBV2 and TRBJ1-4, with 8 positions matching TRBD1. Germline assignment: CDR1 SNHLY and CDR2 FYNNEI. The trim removed 6 bases at V and 2 bases at J, leaving 5 bases unmatched. The CDR3 covers 15 residues. CDR3 protein: CASRVQGATNEKLFF. The CDR3 DNA reads as TGTGCCAGCAGGGTTCAGGGGGCGACTAATGAAAAACTGTTTTTT.

This clonotype turned up a few times. The V and J genes are TRBV29-1 and TRBJ2-7, with D possibly matching TRBD1 (5 bases). This CDR3 is built from 15 residues. Between the trimmed V and J ends, which lost 2 bases and 0 bases, there was a span of 14 bases. The germline V gene has CDR1 SQVTM and CDR2 ANQGSEA. CDR3 sequence (DNA): TGCAGCGTTGAATCCCGGCAGGGTAGCTCCTACGAGCAGTACTTC. Translation gives CSVESRQGSSYEQYF.

Comments on this clonotype: The junction departs from germline at one end; a sequencing error may be responsible. The chain carries TRBV30 and TRBJ1-2, with D possibly matching TRBD1 (5 bases). Germline V gene lookup returns CDR1 GTSNPN and CDR2 SVGIG (reference sequence). The CDR3 contains 15 residues. In nucleotides, the CDR3 is TGTACCTGGAAGCCGGGGAGGGGAAAAAACTATGGCTACACCTTC. It encodes CTWKPGRGKNYGYTF.

The gene calls are TRBV6-2 or TRBV6-3 and TRBJ2-5, with a tentative D call TRBD1 (6 bases). The germline gives CDR1 MNHEY, CDR2 SVGEGT. Trimming removed 6 bases from V and 1 base from J, with 12 bases in between. CDR3 size: 14 residues. CDR3 sequence (DNA): TGTGCCAGCAGCGTGGGACATTTCCAAGAGACCCAGTACTTC. Its protein product is CASSVGHFQETQYF.

In its sample, this clonotype was seen many times. This chain connects TRBV24-1 to TRBJ1-1; no definite D call. The germline V gene has CDR1 KGHDR and CDR2 SFDVKD. The CDR3 is made up of 18 amino acids. V lost 2 bases and J lost 2, with 20 bases in between. CDR3 sequence (DNA): TGTGCCACCAGTGATTCTACAGCCGAAGGACTTAAAAACACTGAAGCTTTCTTT. This codes for CATSDSTAEGLKNTEAFF.

To note about this clonotype: Given a much more abundant clone one base away, this may be a read error. CDR3 nucleotides: TGTGCCAGCAGTCCAACCCCCGGTGTAGAGTCCCAGTACTTC. Protein: CASSPTPGVESQYF. The chain couples TRBV27 to TRBJ2-5, with D uncertain. Germline CDR1 MNHEY, CDR2 SMNVEV (reference sequence). This CDR3 has 14 residues.

The rearrangement links TRBV6-1 to TRBJ2-5, with 7 bases that match TRBD2. Germline V gene sequence: CDR1 MNHNS, CDR2 SASEGT. CDR3 length equals 14 residues. V trimming: 8 bases; J trimming: 4 bases; junction bases outside the gene matches: 10. This CDR3 is CASWTGGLTETQYF. For the CDR3, the DNA is TGTGCCAGCTGGACGGGAGGACTCACAGAGACCCAGTACTTC.

J is TRBJ1-5 and V is TRBV28; possibly TRBD1 for D (6 bases). CDR3 length: 15 amino acids. From germline, CDR1 is MDHEN and CDR2 SYDVKM. Trimming took off 8 bases at V and 7 bases at J, with 21 bases between the two ends. CDR3 coding DNA: TGTGCCAGCGCAGATGGGGGCCAGGGTGGGCAGCCCCAGCATTTT. It is translated as CASADGGQGGQPQHF.

This clonotype showed up many times. The genes are TRBV7-9 and TRBJ1-2, with D possibly TRBD1 on 5 matching bases. The length of the CDR3 is 14 residues. CDR1 SEHNR and CDR2 FQNEAQ come from the germline V gene (reference sequence). Trimming removed 8 bases from V and 2 bases from J, with 15 bases in between. The DNA of the CDR3 is TGTGCCAGCTCTCCAGGGTCTATAAACTATGGCTACACCTTC. As protein: CASSPGSINYGYTF.

This clonotype occurred many times. This chain connects TRBV12-3 or TRBV12-4 to TRBJ1-1, with D hard to call. CDR3 length equals 14 residues. Trimming took 3 bases from V and 5 from J, leaving 13 bases between them. CDR3 nucleotides: TGTGCCAGCAGTTTGAGGCACGAAGGTACTGAAGCTTTCTTT. Translated, it gives CASSLRHEGTEAFF.

This clonotype occurred many times. The rearrangement uses TRBV12-5 and TRBJ2-7; D remains ambiguous. Trimming pared 0 bases from V and 4 bases from J, leaving 13 bases between. This CDR3 has 15 residues. Germline V gene data show CDR1 as LGHNT and CDR2 as FRNRAP. This CDR3 is CASGLVHGAVYEQYF. The CDR3 DNA reads as TGTGCTAGTGGTTTGGTACATGGAGCCGTTTACGAGCAGTACTTC.

This clonotype was detected many times. The CDR3 sequence is CASSYSQFSETQYF. CDR3 in DNA: TGTGCCAGCAGTTACTCGCAGTTTTCGGAGACCCAGTACTTC. J is TRBJ2-5 and V is TRBV6-6; D gene unclear. Germline V CDR1 and CDR2: MNHNY, SVGAGI (reference sequence). Trimming cost V 0 bases and J 5 bases, with 10 bases left between them. The CDR3 extends over 14 amino acids.

This clonotype came up a few times. V gene TRBV30 combines with J gene TRBJ1-2, with 8 bases aligning to TRBD1. Germline-derived CDR1 and CDR2 are GTSNPN and SVGIG (reference sequence). This CDR3 is built from 12 residues. With V trimmed by 4 bases and J by 7 bases, 5 bases remained unmatched. The CDR3 DNA reads as TGTGCCTGGAACCCGACAGGGGTTGGCTACACCTTC. Amino acid sequence: CAWNPTGVGYTF.

This clonotype was seen a few times. V is TRBV28 and J is TRBJ1-1, with no clear D. Trimming pared 6 bases from V and 11 bases from J, leaving 19 bases between. The germline V gene encodes CDR1 MDHEN and CDR2 SYDVKM. The CDR3 extends over 13 amino acids. The CDR3 region has the DNA TGTGCCAGCAGCCCAGGTGGTCCAGTTAAGGCTTTCTTT. Protein sequence: CASSPGGPVKAFF.

This clonotype was detected a few times. The chain is built from TRBV19 and TRBJ1-1; D unclear. The CDR3 loop spans 13 amino acids. CDR1 is LNHDA and CDR2 is SQIVND in the germline V gene (reference sequence). Trimming stripped 3 bases from V and 1 base from J, with 6 bases between. The CDR3 nucleotides are TGTGCCAGTAGTATCCGGCCGAACACTGAAGCTTTCTTT. This codes for CASSIRPNTEAFF.

The chain couples TRBV27 to TRBJ2-7, with a tentative D call TRBD1 (6 bases). Germline assignment: CDR1 MNHEY and CDR2 SMNVEV (reference sequence). CDR3 length: 13 amino acids. The V gene lost 8 bases and the J gene lost 3 bases, with 14 bases spanning the gap. The CDR3 sequence: CASASTGDYEQYF. CDR3 bases: TGTGCCAGCGCTTCGACAGGCGACTACGAGCAGTACTTC.

This clonotype was observed at least ten times. The chain carries TRBV16 and TRBJ1-5; 8 nucleotides align to TRBD1. Germline CDR1 reads KGHSY; CDR2 reads FQNENV. With 6 bases clipped from V and 7 bases from J, the junction kept 8 bases outside the gene matches. CDR3 length: 14 amino acids. This CDR3 is CASSRTGLRQPQHF. Here the CDR3 DNA reads TGTGCCAGCAGTCGGACAGGGCTAAGACAGCCCCAGCATTTT.

The rearrangement links TRBV2 to TRBJ2-1, with no clear D. The CDR3 consists of 18 residues. Germline V gene data show CDR1 as SNHLY and CDR2 as FYNNEI. Trimming took 0 bases from V and 10 from J, leaving 25 bases between them. CDR3 sequence: CASSEAPQAGVGLKEQFF. Here the CDR3 DNA reads TGTGCCAGCAGTGAAGCACCCCAGGCCGGAGTCGGGTTAAAGGAGCAGTTCTTC.

About this clonotype itself: A much larger clonotype is one base distant, so this may be a read error. The V gene is TRBV5-1, the J gene TRBJ2-7, with D unresolved. The CDR3 runs 15 residues. The germline V gene has CDR1 SGHRS and CDR2 YFSETQ. CDR3 in DNA: TGCGCCGGCAGCTTGCACCGCGGTTCGCCCTACGAGCAGTACTTC. It translates to CAGSLHRGSPYEQYF.

This clonotype was found many times. The chain couples TRBV11-2 to TRBJ1-1, with TRBD1 identical over 9 bases. The CDR3 sequence is 14 residues long. V lost 3 bases to trimming and J lost 1 base; unmatched junction nucleotides: 0. Germline values: CDR1 SGHAT, CDR2 FQNNGV. The CDR3 sequence is CASSLGQGNTEAFF. CDR3 DNA sequence: TGTGCCAGCAGCTTGGGACAGGGGAACACTGAAGCTTTCTTT.

This clonotype was counted ten times or more. The CDR3 sequence: CASSSGHLHGELFF. CDR3 bases: TGTGCCAGCAGCTCGGGACACCTTCACGGGGAGCTGTTTTTT. The gene calls are TRBV11-2 and TRBJ2-2; D is perhaps TRBD1 (6 bases). V shed 4 bases and J shed 7 bases, with 13 bases lying between them. Germline CDR1 and CDR2: SGHAT and FQNNGV. This CDR3 comprises 14 residues. The full variable domain, in which reference TRBV11-2 and TRBJ2-2 provide the parts outside the CDR3, is EAGVAQSPRYKIIEKRQSVAFWCNPISGHATLYWYQQILGQGPKLLIQFQNNGVVDDSQLPKDRFSAERLKGVDSTLKIQPAKLEDSAVYLCASSSGHLHGELFFGEGSRLTVL.

Ten or more counts support this clonotype. V and J are TRBV5-1 and TRBJ2-3; no reliable D call. The CDR3 is 15 amino acids. V was clipped by 0 bases and J by 5 bases, with 13 bases between them. CDR1 SGHRS and CDR2 YFSETQ come from the germline V gene. CDR3 loop: CASSLVGLELDTQYF. CDR3 sequence (DNA): TGCGCCAGCAGCTTGGTTGGGCTAGAGTTAGATACGCAGTATTTT.

The chain employs TRBV24-1 and TRBJ1-5; no firm D call. V dropped 5 bases and J dropped 0 bases, with 10 bases sitting between them. The CDR3 runs to 15 residues. CDR1 is KGHDR, CDR2 SFDVKD, per germline. The CDR3 DNA is TGTGCCACCAGTGTTGGAGGGCTTAGCAATCAGCCCCAGCATTTT. The encoded protein is CATSVGGLSNQPQHF.

This clonotype was found many times. The chain has TRBV28 and TRBJ2-7, with D hard to call. Germline V lookup: CDR1 MDHEN, CDR2 SYDVKM. The CDR3 loop spans 11 amino acids. The V gene lost 6 bases and the J gene lost 4 bases, with 7 bases spanning the gap. The CDR3 DNA reads TGTGCCAGCAGCCAACAGTACGAGCAGTACTTC. Amino acids: CASSQQYEQYF.

V gene TRBV6-2 or TRBV6-3 combines with J gene TRBJ2-1, with 7 bases identical to TRBD2. V dropped 2 bases and J dropped 7; count of bases not matched to a gene: 8. This CDR3 is built from 15 residues. CDR1 and CDR2 (germline): MNHEY, SVGEGT. Written as DNA, the CDR3 is TGTGCCAGCAGTTACGAGGCGGACGGGGGGAATGAGCAGTTCTTC. This sequence encodes CASSYEADGGNEQFF.